Presented here are 32 T cell receptor beta chains from one specimen sequenced in a study of blood T cell repertoires in COVID-19. Clones were read by immunoSEQ multiplex PCR, and TCRdb kept only the in-frame ones, dropping some. The data contain a few hundred thousand clones, over 75% of them singletons. Sequencing input: PBMCs or T cells enriched from blood (not recorded which). Receptor source: a man aged 30 to 45 who had recovered from COVID-19.

This CDR3 reads CASSLNIYQPQHF. CDR3 in DNA: TGTGCCAGCAGCTTGAACATTTATCAGCCCCAGCATTTT. The V and J genes are TRBV11-1 and TRBJ1-5; D is ambiguous. The CDR3 contains 13 residues. Germline V gene sequence: CDR1 SGHAT, CDR2 FQDESV (reference sequence). Deletions cut 3 bases from V and 5 bases from J, with 8 bases between. Full variable domain (rest looked up from reference TRBV11-1 and TRBJ1-5): EAEVAQSPRYKITEKSQAVAFWCDPISGHATLYWYRQILGQGPELLVQFQDESVVDDSQLPKDRFSAERLKGVDSTLKIQPAELGDSAMYLCASSLNIYQPQHFGDGTRLSIL.

The chain links TRBV15 to TRBJ1-1; D might be TRBD1 (6 bases). This CDR3 region has 15 residues. The V and J ends lost 5 bases and 11 bases respectively, with 24 bases between them. Per germline, CDR1 LNHNV and CDR2 YYDKDF (reference sequence). The CDR3: CATSGSGNRALLAFF. The CDR3 DNA reads as TGTGCCACCAGCGGATCCGGGAACAGGGCCCTCCTTGCTTTCTTT.

The chain has TRBV5-1 and TRBJ2-7; 8 bases line up with TRBD2. J lost 1 base, V lost 3 bases, and 3 bases had no gene match. This CDR3 has 14 amino acids. CDR1 SGHRS and CDR2 YFSETQ come from the germline V gene. The CDR3 DNA is TGCGCCAGCAGCTCTAGCGGGCGATCCTACGAGCAGTACTTC. It specifies CASSSSGRSYEQYF.

The chain links TRBV5-1 to TRBJ2-1; 12 bases are shared with TRBD2. The CDR3 sequence is 14 residues long. Unmatched junction bases numbered 6, after V lost 5 bases and J lost 9 bases. CDR1 and CDR2 (germline): SGHRS, YFSETQ. CDR3 DNA sequence: TGCGCCAGCAGTGCTAGCGGGGGGGCCCGTGAGCAGTTCTTC. Amino acids: CASSASGGAREQFF.

The chain couples TRBV7-9 to TRBJ2-6; 10 bases agree with TRBD1. The CDR3 is 16 amino acids. Trimming at V came to 8 bases and at J to 2 bases, leaving 6 bases not matched to a gene. Per germline, CDR1 SEHNR and CDR2 FQNEAQ (reference sequence). The CDR3 coding sequence is TGTGCCAGCGCCCGACAGGGGGCCCCTGGGGCCAACGTCCTGACTTTC. Protein: CASARQGAPGANVLTF.

The chain has TRBV19 and TRBJ1-2, with TRBD1 matching over 9 bases. CDR3 length equals 14 residues. J gave up 4 bases and V 5 bases, and 5 bases lay outside the gene matches. Germline assignment: CDR1 LNHDA and CDR2 SQIVND (reference sequence). CDR3 DNA: TGTGCCAGTAGTTTACCGGGACAGGGCTATGGCTACACCTTC. Protein: CASSLPGQGYGYTF.

CDR3 protein: CAISESNSMNTEAFF. DNA of the CDR3: TGTGCCATCAGTGAGTCTAACAGCATGAACACTGAAGCTTTCTTT. The gene calls are TRBV10-3 and TRBJ1-1; the D is unclear. Germline values: CDR1 ENHRY, CDR2 SYGVKD. V was cut by 0 bases and J by 0 bases, with 8 bases left in between. This CDR3 is 15 amino acids long.

The rearrangement joins TRBV2 to TRBJ2-7; 13 bases are a match to TRBD2. V lost 5 bases and J lost 7; bases outside the gene matches: 8. CDR1 is SNHLY and CDR2 is FYNNEI in the germline V gene. This CDR3 has 15 amino acids. The CDR3 DNA reads as TGTGCCAGCAGTCCCACGACTAGCGGGGGGTTTGAGCAGTACTTC. Translating it yields CASSPTTSGGFEQYF.

This sequence joins TRBV2 and TRBJ1-1; tentatively, D is TRBD1 (6 bases). Germline V gene sequence: CDR1 SNHLY, CDR2 FYNNEI. V lost 4 bases and J lost 1, with 13 bases in between. The CDR3 consists of 15 residues. The CDR3 loop reads CASSGGLGGNTEAFF. CDR3 coding DNA: TGTGCCAGCAGTGGGGGGCTCGGAGGGAACACTGAAGCTTTCTTT.

The rearrangement uses TRBV5-1 and TRBJ1-4, with 10 bases lining up with TRBD1. Germline CDR1 and CDR2: SGHRS and YFSETQ. With 0 bases clipped from V and 8 bases from J, the junction kept 7 bases outside the gene matches. This CDR3 is built from 16 residues. CDR3 DNA sequence: TGCGCCAGCAGCTTGGGGACAGGGGGAAGAAGGGAAAAACTGTTTTTT. Translating gives CASSLGTGGRREKLFF.

This chain uses TRBV10-1 with TRBJ2-3; 9 bases are a match to TRBD2. Losses at the gene ends were 3 bases for V and 3 bases for J; bases not matched to a gene: 7. The CDR3 sequence is 16 residues long. Germline values: CDR1 WNHNN, CDR2 SYGVQD (reference sequence). The CDR3 sequence: CASSERLAGSTDTQYF. The CDR3 DNA follows: TGCGCCAGCAGTGAAAGGCTAGCGGGGTCGACAGATACGCAGTATTTT.

The chain combines TRBV3-1 (or the pseudogene TRBV3-2) with TRBJ2-7; D gene uncertain. Looked up from germline, CDR1 is LGHDT and CDR2 is YNNKEL (reference sequence). This CDR3 spans 13 amino acids. Trimming left V 0 bases short and J 6 bases short, with 9 bases between. The CDR3 nucleotides are TGTGCCAGCAGCCAAGATTCGGTGAGCGAGCAGTACTTC. Translating gives CASSQDSVSEQYF.

This clone showed up just once. The V gene is TRBV15, the J gene TRBJ1-1; 7 nucleotides match TRBD1. The CDR3 has 13 amino acids. CDR1 is LNHNV and CDR2 is YYDKDF in the germline V gene (reference sequence). The junction had 3 bases not matched to a gene; V was cut back by 1 base and J by 7 bases. CDR3 in amino acids: CATSRGPGGEAFF. For the CDR3, the DNA is TGTGCCACCAGCAGAGGCCCAGGGGGTGAAGCTTTCTTT. The variable domain in full, completed from reference TRBV15 and TRBJ1-1, reads DAMVIQNPRYQVTQFGKPVTLSCSQTLNHNVMYWYQQKSSQAPKLLFHYYDKDFNNEADTPDNFQSRRPNTSFCFLDIRSPGLGDTAMYLCATSRGPGGEAFFGQGTRLTVV.

The rearrangement joins TRBV6-5 to TRBJ1-2, with a tentative D call TRBD1 (6 bases). V was cut by 6 bases and J by 2 bases, with 16 bases left in between. The CDR3 contains 15 residues. Germline V CDR1 and CDR2: MNHEY, SVGAGI. For the CDR3, the DNA is TGTGCCAGCAGCCTTACGGCGGGGGCCAACTATGGCTACACCTTC. Its protein product is CASSLTAGANYGYTF.

This clone was seen many times. V usage is TRBV2 and J usage is TRBJ2-2; maybe TRBD2 (5 bases). The V end was cut by 8 bases, the J end by 5 bases, with 12 bases between. The CDR3 has 13 residues. The germline V gene encodes CDR1 SNHLY and CDR2 FYNNEI. The CDR3 region has the DNA TGTGCCAGCCGGCGGGTCGGGACCGGGGAGCTGTTTTTT. Its translation is CASRRVGTGELFF.

The V gene is TRBV7-9, the J gene TRBJ2-5; 15 bases align to TRBD2. The CDR3 loop spans 17 amino acids. Germline V gives CDR1 SEHNR, CDR2 FQNEAQ (reference sequence). V dropped 4 bases and J dropped 2; count of bases not matched to a gene: 5. The CDR3 bases are TGTGCCAGCAGCTCCCGGACTAGCGGGGGGGCTCAAGAGACCCAGTACTTC. Its translation: CASSSRTSGGAQETQYF.

This chain connects TRBV4-1 to TRBJ1-1, with 9 bases identical to TRBD1. There are 13 residues in the CDR3. The germline V gene has CDR1 MGHRA and CDR2 YSYEKL. The ends lost 4 bases at V and 6 bases at J; junction bases unmatched: 3. CDR3 loop: CASSPGQGPEAFF. The CDR3, as DNA: TGCGCCAGCAGCCCGGGACAGGGCCCTGAAGCTTTCTTT.

CDR3 sequence: CASSHDSNTEAFF. The CDR3 nucleotides are TGTGCCAGCAGCCACGACAGCAACACTGAAGCTTTCTTT. The chain has TRBV3-1 (or the pseudogene TRBV3-2) and TRBJ1-1, with D possibly being TRBD1 (5 bases). Trimming pared 3 bases from V and 2 bases from J, leaving 7 bases between. Germline V gene data show CDR1 as LGHDT and CDR2 as YNNKEL (reference sequence). This CDR3 comprises 13 residues.

This chain uses TRBV6-5 with TRBJ1-1; D unclear. This CDR3 comprises 13 residues. CDR1 MNHEY and CDR2 SVGAGI come from the germline V gene. V was pared by 5 bases and J by 1 base, with 8 bases between. DNA of the CDR3: TGTGCCAGCAGTAAATCAGGGAACACTGAAGCTTTCTTT. Translating gives CASSKSGNTEAFF.

This chain uses TRBV7-9 with TRBJ1-2, with D unclear. This CDR3 spans 15 amino acids. Germline V gene sequence: CDR1 SEHNR, CDR2 FQNEAQ (reference sequence). Trimming left V 5 bases short and J 5 bases short, with 18 bases between. In DNA form, the CDR3 reads TGTGCCAGCAGCCCGACATCCGGGAAACTTTATGGCTACACCTTC. This encodes CASSPTSGKLYGYTF.

This clone showed up just once. The junction differs from germline at one of its ends, possibly a read error. V gene TRBV5-1 combines with J gene TRBJ2-5, with 10 bases identical to TRBD2. The CDR3 has 16 amino acids. Per germline, CDR1 SGHRS and CDR2 YFSETQ. The CDR3 region is CARSLASGGAGETQYF. Written as DNA, the CDR3 is TGCGCCCGCAGCTTGGCGAGCGGGGGGGCGGGAGAGACCCAGTACTTC.

The chain recombines TRBV5-6 with TRBJ2-3, with TRBD2 matching 10 bases. After removal of 2 bases from V and 1 base from J, the junction contained 4 bases not matched to a gene. The CDR3 sequence is 16 residues long. From germline, CDR1 is SGHDT and CDR2 YYEEEE. CDR3 in amino acids: CASSFQRGGRTDTQYF. CDR3 DNA sequence: TGTGCCAGCAGCTTCCAGCGGGGGGGCCGCACAGATACGCAGTATTTT.

This rearrangement joins TRBV24-1 to TRBJ2-1; TRBD1 is a possible D gene (6 bases). The CDR3 is 12 amino acids. Germline V gene data show CDR1 as KGHDR and CDR2 as SFDVKD. V dropped 4 bases and J dropped 10 bases, with 10 bases sitting between them. DNA for the CDR3: TGTGCCACCAGTGAGACAGGTCGAGAGCAGTTCTTC. Translating it yields CATSETGREQFF.

The genes are TRBV7-2 and TRBJ2-1; D is ambiguous. In germline, CDR1 is SGHTA, CDR2 FQGNSA. The CDR3 sequence is 15 residues long. V lost 0 bases to trimming and J lost 10 bases, with 16 bases between them. CDR3 protein: CASSLAYLRMGEQFF. CDR3 sequence (DNA): TGTGCCAGCAGCTTAGCGTACCTTAGGATGGGCGAGCAGTTCTTC.

The V call is TRBV7-8, the J call TRBJ1-5; tentative D call: TRBD1 (6 bases). Germline lookup yields CDR1 SGHVS and CDR2 FQNEAQ. This CDR3 has 16 residues. Trimming left V 2 bases short and J 0 bases short, with 11 bases between. CDR3 loop: CASSLYTGYSNQPQHF. DNA of the CDR3: TGTGCCAGCAGCTTATATACAGGGTATAGCAATCAGCCCCAGCATTTT.

This sequence joins TRBV19 and TRBJ1-5, with D possibly matching TRBD1 (6 bases). The CDR3 runs to 15 residues. V dropped 7 bases and J dropped 3 bases, with 16 bases sitting between them. From germline, CDR1 is LNHDA and CDR2 SQIVND (reference sequence). The CDR3 region has the DNA TGTGCCAGTAACCCTCTTACAGGGTACAATCAGCCCCAGCATTTT. Its translation is CASNPLTGYNQPQHF.

The chain combines TRBV24-1 with TRBJ1-2, with 7 bases lining up with TRBD1. CDR1 is KGHDR and CDR2 is SFDVKD in the germline V gene. The CDR3 extends over 16 amino acids. V was pared by 3 bases and J by 3 bases, with 9 bases of the junction left unmatched. CDR3 in amino acids: CATSDPTTDRDYGYTF. CDR3 DNA: TGTGCCACCAGTGATCCAACGACTGACAGGGACTATGGCTACACCTTC.

This clone was seen only a few times. The chain recombines TRBV5-1 with TRBJ2-5; 9 bases agree with TRBD2. Per the germline V gene, CDR1 is SGHRS and CDR2 is YFSETQ. Trimming at V came to 4 bases and at J to 5 bases, leaving 18 bases not matched to a gene. The CDR3 consists of 18 residues. DNA for the CDR3: TGCGCCAGCAGCCCGGGACTAATGGCGGGGGGGCCTCGGGAGACCCAGTACTTC. The encoded protein is CASSPGLMAGGPRETQYF.

V usage is TRBV7-9 and J usage is TRBJ2-3; 7 bases are shared with TRBD2. CDR1 SEHNR and CDR2 FQNEAQ come from the germline V gene (reference sequence). The CDR3 loop spans 15 amino acids. Trimming removed 6 bases from V and 2 bases from J; junction bases left unmatched: 8. CDR3 in DNA: TGTGCCAGCAGTTATCTAGCGGCCTTCACAGATACGCAGTATTTT. Protein: CASSYLAAFTDTQYF.

This clone was observed once. The chain uses TRBV4-1 and TRBJ1-4; a weak D match, TRBD1 (6 bases). The CDR3 sequence is 17 residues long. Germline CDR1 and CDR2: MGHRA and YSYEKL. Trimming removed 1 base at V and 0 bases at J, with 12 bases between. The CDR3 sequence is CASSQGAQGATNEKLFF. CDR3 coding DNA: TGCGCCAGCAGCCAAGGGGCACAGGGTGCAACTAATGAAAAACTGTTTTTT.

This chain joins TRBV30 and TRBJ1-3; 7 bases map to TRBD1. CDR1 GTSNPN and CDR2 SVGIG come from the germline V gene (reference sequence). This CDR3 comprises 16 residues. Trimming at V came to 2 bases and at J to 2 bases, leaving 9 bases not matched to a gene. CDR3 DNA: TGTGCCTGGAGTATCTTAACAGGGGAAACTGGAAACACCATATATTTT. Encoded protein: CAWSILTGETGNTIYF.

This clone was found a few times. V usage is TRBV30 and J usage is TRBJ1-2, with a possible D match to TRBD1 (5 bases). Trimming removed 0 bases from V and 3 bases from J, with 11 bases in between. Germline V gene data show CDR1 as GTSNPN and CDR2 as SVGIG (reference sequence). This CDR3 has 14 amino acids. The CDR3 region has the DNA TGTGCCTGGAGTGTACTCGGACACGACTATGGCTACACCTTC. Its protein is CAWSVLGHDYGYTF. Filled out from reference TRBV30 and TRBJ1-2, the complete variable domain reads SQTIHQWPATLVQPVGSPLSLECTVEGTSNPNLYWYRQAAGRGLQLLFYSVGIGQISSEVPQNLSASRPQDRQFILSSKKLLLSDSGFYLCAWSVLGHDYGYTFGSGTRLTVV.